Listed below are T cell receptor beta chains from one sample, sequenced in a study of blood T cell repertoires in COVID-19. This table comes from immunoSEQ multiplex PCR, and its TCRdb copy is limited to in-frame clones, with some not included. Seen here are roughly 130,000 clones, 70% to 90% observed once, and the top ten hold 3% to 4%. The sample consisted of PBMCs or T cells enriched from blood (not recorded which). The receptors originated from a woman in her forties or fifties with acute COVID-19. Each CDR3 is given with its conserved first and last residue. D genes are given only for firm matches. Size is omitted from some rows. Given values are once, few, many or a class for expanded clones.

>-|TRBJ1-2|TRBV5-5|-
CASSLSSGGPDGYTF
TGTGCCAGCAGCTTATCTTCGGGGGGACCCGATGGCTACACCTTC
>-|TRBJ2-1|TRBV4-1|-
CASSQWGQIINNEQFF
TGCGCCAGCAGCCAATGGGGCCAGATAATTAACAATGAGCAGTTCTTC
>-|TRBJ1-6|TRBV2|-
CASSDTYNSPLHF
TGTGCCAGCAGTGACACTTATAATTCACCCCTCCACTTT
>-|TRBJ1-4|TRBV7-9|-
CASSFGVSDEKLFF
TGTGCCAGCAGCTTCGGGGTCTCTGATGAAAAACTGTTTTTT
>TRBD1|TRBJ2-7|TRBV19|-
CASSIDAGGAYEQYF
TGTGCCAGTAGTATAGATGCAGGGGGAGCCTACGAGCAGTACTTC
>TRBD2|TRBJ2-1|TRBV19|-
CASAISGRAIYNEQFF
TGTGCCAGTGCGATCAGCGGGAGGGCCATCTACAATGAGCAGTTCTTC
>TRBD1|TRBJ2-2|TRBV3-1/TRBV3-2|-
CASSHGWDRNTGELFF
TGTGCCAGCAGCCATGGGTGGGACAGGAACACCGGGGAGCTGTTTTTT
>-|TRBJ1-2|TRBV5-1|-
CASSGRGQGYTF
TGCGCCAGCAGCGGCAGGGGTCAGGGCTACACCTTC
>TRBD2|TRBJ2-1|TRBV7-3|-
CASSSHSGRGGEQFF
TGTGCCAGCAGCTCCCATAGCGGGAGGGGGGGAGAGCAGTTCTTC
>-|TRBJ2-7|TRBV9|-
CASSLYDSMSYEQYF
TGTGCCAGCAGCCTCTACGACTCTATGTCCTACGAGCAGTACTTC
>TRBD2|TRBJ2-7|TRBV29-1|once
CSVTSGGSYEQYF
TGCAGCGTGACTAGCGGGGGCTCCTACGAGCAGTACTTC
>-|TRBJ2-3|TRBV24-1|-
CATSDLGRDSTDTQYF
TGTGCCACCAGTGATTTGGGGCGGGACAGCACAGATACGCAGTATTTT
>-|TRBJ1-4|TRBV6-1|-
CASSESRILGKLFF
TGTGCCAGCAGTGAATCCAGGATACTAGGGAAACTGTTTTTT
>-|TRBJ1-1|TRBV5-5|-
CASSLVRQTEAFF
TGTGCCAGCAGCTTGGTGAGGCAGACTGAAGCTTTCTTT
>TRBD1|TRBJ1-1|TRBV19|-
CASSTPPDRPGAFF
TGTGCCAGTAGTACCCCCCCGGACAGGCCGGGAGCTTTCTTT
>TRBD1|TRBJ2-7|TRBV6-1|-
CASSEALGQPWGEQYF
TGTGCCAGCAGTGAAGCACTGGGACAGCCCTGGGGCGAGCAGTACTTC
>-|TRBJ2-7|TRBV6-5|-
CASSLSDSETYEQYF
TGTGCCAGCAGCCTCTCGGACAGCGAGACCTACGAGCAGTACTTC
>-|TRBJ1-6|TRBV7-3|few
CASSFSTNSPLHF
TGTGCCAGCAGCTTTAGTACGAATTCACCCCTCCACTTT
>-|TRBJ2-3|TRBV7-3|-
CASSSGTVLTDTQYF
TGTGCCAGCAGCTCTGGGACTGTTTTGACAGATACGCAGTATTTT
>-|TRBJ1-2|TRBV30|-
CAWTSSGYGYTF
TGTGCCTGGACATCTTCAGGATATGGCTACACCTTC
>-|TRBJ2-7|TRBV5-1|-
CASSLAPTGSTYEQYF
TGCGCCAGCAGCTTGGCCCCAACGGGGAGTACCTACGAGCAGTACTTC
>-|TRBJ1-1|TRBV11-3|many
CASSLERGWLGNTEAFF
TGTGCCAGCAGCCTTGAGCGGGGCTGGTTAGGCAACACTGAAGCTTTCTTT
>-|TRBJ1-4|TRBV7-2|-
CASSLVSGNEKLFF
TGTGCCAGCAGCTTAGTATCGGGTAATGAAAAACTGTTTTTT
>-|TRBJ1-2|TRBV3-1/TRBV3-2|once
CASSLFADSNYGYTF
TGTGCCAGCAGCCTCTTTGCAGACTCTAACTATGGCTACACCTTC
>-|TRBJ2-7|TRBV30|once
CAWRGTAANGQYF
TGTGCCTGGCGCGGGACCGCCGCTAACGGGCAGTACTTC
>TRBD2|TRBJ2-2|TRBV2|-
CASSEWRLAGTGELFF
TGTGCCAGCAGTGAATGGAGGCTAGCGGGGACCGGGGAGCTGTTTTTT
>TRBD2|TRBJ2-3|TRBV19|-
CASSKPIAGGFTDTQYF
TGTGCCAGTAGTAAACCCATAGCGGGAGGGTTCACAGATACGCAGTATTTT
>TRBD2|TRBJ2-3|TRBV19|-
CASTDLGASGSNTDTQYF
TGTGCCAGTACCGATCTCGGGGCTAGCGGGAGTAACACAGATACGCAGTATTTT
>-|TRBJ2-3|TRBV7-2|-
CASSFKVADTDTQYF
TGTGCCAGCAGCTTTAAAGTCGCAGATACAGATACGCAGTATTTT
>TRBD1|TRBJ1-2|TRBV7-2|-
CASSSPGQDNYGYTF
TGTGCCAGCAGCTCGCCGGGACAGGATAACTATGGCTACACCTTC
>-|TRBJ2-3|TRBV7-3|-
CASSSRQPSTDTQYF
TGTGCCAGCAGCTCCCGACAGCCTAGCACAGATACGCAGTATTTT
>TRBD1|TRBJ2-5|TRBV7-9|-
CASSRTGEETQYF
TGTGCCAGCAGTCGTACAGGGGAAGAGACCCAGTACTTC
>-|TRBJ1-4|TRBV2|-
CASRDTFGEGVEKLFF
TGTGCCAGCAGAGATACCTTTGGGGAGGGGGTTGAAAAACTGTTTTTT
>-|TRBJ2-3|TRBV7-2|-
CASSSNMVDTQYF
TGTGCCAGCAGCTCGAACATGGTAGATACGCAGTATTTT
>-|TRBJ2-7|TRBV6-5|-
CASQASPSYEQYF
TGTGCCAGCCAAGCGAGCCCCTCCTACGAGCAGTACTTC
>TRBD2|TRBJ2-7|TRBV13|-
CASSSGRYYEQYF
TGTGCCAGCAGCTCCGGGAGGTACTACGAGCAGTACTTC
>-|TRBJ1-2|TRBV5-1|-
CASRSQEPYGYTF
TGCGCCAGCAGATCGCAGGAACCCTATGGCTACACCTTC
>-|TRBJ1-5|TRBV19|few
CASSITRGNQPQHF
TGTGCCAGTAGTATAACGAGGGGCAATCAGCCCCAGCATTTT
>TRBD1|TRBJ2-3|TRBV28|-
CASSPSGQGLADTQYF
TGTGCCAGCAGTCCCTCCGGACAGGGGTTGGCAGATACGCAGTATTTT